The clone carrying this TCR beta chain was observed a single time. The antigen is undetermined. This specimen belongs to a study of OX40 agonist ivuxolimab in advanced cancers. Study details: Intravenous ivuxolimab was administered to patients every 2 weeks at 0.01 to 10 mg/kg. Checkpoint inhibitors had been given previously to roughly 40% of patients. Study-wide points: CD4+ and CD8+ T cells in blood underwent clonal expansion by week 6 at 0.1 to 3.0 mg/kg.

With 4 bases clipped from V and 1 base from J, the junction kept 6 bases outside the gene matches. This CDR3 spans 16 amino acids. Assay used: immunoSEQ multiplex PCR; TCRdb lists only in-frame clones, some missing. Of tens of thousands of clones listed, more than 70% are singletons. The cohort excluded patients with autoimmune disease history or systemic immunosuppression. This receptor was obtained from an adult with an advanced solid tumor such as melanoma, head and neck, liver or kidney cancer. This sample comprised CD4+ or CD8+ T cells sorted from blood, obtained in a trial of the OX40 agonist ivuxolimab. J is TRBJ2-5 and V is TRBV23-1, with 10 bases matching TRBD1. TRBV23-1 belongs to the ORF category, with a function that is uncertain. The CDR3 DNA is TGCGCCAGCAGTCTCTTGGGGACAGGGGTCCAAGAGACCCAGTACTTC. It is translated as CASSLLGTGVQETQYF.